The entry below describes one T cell receptor beta chain. No antigen is known for it. V was trimmed by 0 bases and J by 0 bases, leaving 15 bases between them. CDR3 length: 17 residues. CDR1 and CDR2 (germline): ENHRY, SYGVKD. This record comes from a study of PD-1 blockade in mismatch repair-deficient tumors. The study, taken as a whole, reports: Tumor-resident clones, often absent from pretreatment blood, expanded after pembrolizumab and then contracted.

Produced via immunoSEQ multiplex PCR; TCRdb's table is partial and in-frame only. The sample has about 10,000 clones; approximately 83% are singletons. Specified time point: approximately 11-day in vitro stimulation with candidate neoantigen peptide 2. An identically run culture lacking peptide was the fold-change baseline. The rearrangement uses TRBV10-3 and TRBJ2-7; either TRBD1 or TRBD2 may supply D (7 bases each). This clonotype was obtained from an adult with mismatch repair-deficient cancer. The sequenced sample was cells cultured in vitro, obtained from a patient treated with pembrolizumab. This CDR3 is CAISESRQGGISYEQYF. DNA of the CDR3: TGTGCCATCAGTGAGTCGCGACAGGGAGGGATCTCCTACGAGCAGTACTTC.